The 28 T cell receptor beta chains below all came from one sample that was sequenced in a study of Ad26.COV2.S vaccination and SARS-CoV-2 variants. Treatment meaning: roughly 20 received Ad26.COV2.S at low or high dose, single or two shots; about five received placebo; per-sample allocation not given. Sampling took place 63 days after the first vaccine or placebo injection. Only in-frame clones appear in the TCRdb table, and some are missing; sequencing was by immunoSEQ multiplex PCR. The sample consists of about 470,000 clones, 90% of them appearing once. The material was peripheral blood, obtained in a trial of Ad26.COV2.S vaccine versus placebo. Receptors originate from a person between 18 and 59 years old who received the Ad26.COV2.S COVID-19 vaccine or a placebo.

The chain recombines TRBV28 with TRBJ1-2; tentative D call: TRBD1 (6 bases). This CDR3 has 13 amino acids. Germline lookup yields CDR1 MDHEN and CDR2 SYDVKM. With 6 bases removed from V and 4 bases from J, the gap between germline ends came to 12 bases. CDR3 DNA: TGTGCCAGCAGCCGAGGGGGGCCCTATGGCTACACCTTC. This codes for CASSRGGPYGYTF.

The CDR3 spells CASSLSSMNQPQHF. As DNA, the CDR3 is TGTGCCAGCAGCTTGTCTTCTATGAATCAGCCCCAGCATTTT. The rearrangement joins TRBV5-6 to TRBJ1-5; D uncertain. This CDR3 comprises 14 residues. V gave up 1 base and J gave up 4 bases, with 9 bases separating them. Germline V gene sequence: CDR1 SGHDT, CDR2 YYEEEE.

The V gene is TRBV5-1, the J gene TRBJ2-7; 9 nucleotides align to TRBD1. CDR1 and CDR2 (germline): SGHRS, YFSETQ. With 5 bases clipped from V and 0 bases from J, the junction kept 3 bases outside the gene matches. CDR3 length: 14 residues. The CDR3 spells CASRRTGDSYEQYF. CDR3 nucleotide sequence: TGCGCCAGCAGAAGGACAGGGGACTCCTACGAGCAGTACTTC.

This clone was counted between two and nine times. The V gene is TRBV5-1, the J gene TRBJ2-7; D gene ambiguous. The germline CDR1 and CDR2 sequences are SGHRS and YFSETQ. The CDR3 consists of 13 residues. V was shortened by 0 bases and J by 1 base, with 5 bases between the two germline ends. As DNA, the CDR3 is TGCGCCAGCAGCTTGGATGGGTCCTACGAGCAGTACTTC. It specifies CASSLDGSYEQYF.

The chain recombines TRBV7-2 with TRBJ2-7; 11 bases map to TRBD2. CDR3 length: 15 amino acids. Trimming took 5 bases from V and 0 from J; bases not matched to a gene: 3. From germline, CDR1 is SGHTA and CDR2 FQGNSA. Written as DNA, the CDR3 is TGTGCCAGCAGCGCACTAGCGGGAGTCTCCTACGAGCAGTACTTC. It translates to CASSALAGVSYEQYF. Looking up the rest from reference TRBV7-2 and TRBJ2-7 gives the full variable domain: GAGVSQSPSNKVTEKGKDVELRCDPISGHTALYWYRQSLGQGLEFLIYFQGNSAPDKSGLPSDRFSAERTGGSVSTLTIQRTQQEDSAVYLCASSALAGVSYEQYFGPGTRLTVT.

The chain links TRBV7-2 to TRBJ2-1; TRBD2 matches at 14 bases. Trimming cost V 5 bases and J 8 bases; bases outside gene matches: 11. The length of the CDR3 is 17 residues. Germline CDR1 and CDR2: SGHTA and FQGNSA. CDR3 loop: CASSHGLAGGYAYEQFF. In DNA form, the CDR3 reads TGTGCCAGCAGCCACGGACTAGCGGGAGGTTATGCGTATGAGCAGTTCTTC.

The chain combines TRBV27 with TRBJ2-4; D not resolved. The germline V gene has CDR1 MNHEY and CDR2 SMNVEV (reference sequence). The CDR3 runs 14 residues. With 6 bases removed from V and 0 bases from J, the gap between germline ends came to 9 bases. The CDR3 region has the DNA TGTGCCAGCAGAGAATCTGGAGCCAAAAACATTCAGTACTTC. Protein sequence: CASRESGAKNIQYF.

The J gene is TRBJ2-1, the V gene TRBV9; tentative D call: TRBD2 (9 bases). CDR3 length: 14 residues. CDR1 is SGDLS, CDR2 YYNGEE, per germline. Trimming took off 1 base at V and 10 bases at J, with 15 bases between the two ends. CDR3 region: CASSVLAGTGEQFF. CDR3 DNA sequence: TGTGCCAGCAGCGTACTAGCGGGGACAGGAGAGCAGTTCTTC.

The V and J genes are TRBV3-1 (or the pseudogene TRBV3-2) and TRBJ1-2, with 10 bases fitting TRBD1. This CDR3 is 17 amino acids long. Germline V gene lookup returns CDR1 LGHDT and CDR2 YNNKEL (reference sequence). V gave up 2 bases and J gave up 0 bases; unmatched junction bases: 6. CDR3 sequence reads: CASSQRDRGSANYGYTF. The CDR3 DNA reads TGTGCCAGCAGCCAAAGGGACAGGGGATCGGCTAACTATGGCTACACCTTC.

The rearrangement uses TRBV24-1 and TRBJ1-5; no reliable D call. CDR3 length: 13 residues. Germline CDR1 reads KGHDR; CDR2 reads SFDVKD. Trimming removed 0 bases at V and 7 bases at J, with 6 bases between. CDR3 loop: CATSDLSGQPQHF. CDR3 bases: TGTGCCACCAGTGATTTGTCGGGGCAGCCCCAGCATTTT.

The chain links TRBV2 to TRBJ1-4; 8 nucleotides line up with TRBD1. The germline V gene has CDR1 SNHLY and CDR2 FYNNEI. The CDR3 is 14 amino acids. J lost 6 bases, V lost 3 bases, and 3 bases had no gene match. CDR3 in DNA: TGTGCCAGCAGTGACGACAGGGGCTATGAAAAACTGTTTTTT. Amino acid sequence: CASSDDRGYEKLFF.

This chain joins TRBV15 and TRBJ2-3; no clear D. Germline values: CDR1 LNHNV, CDR2 YYDKDF (reference sequence). The CDR3 spans 17 residues. V dropped 3 bases and J dropped 4 bases, with 20 bases sitting between them. CDR3 sequence reads: CATSSKYRALEADTQYF. The CDR3, as DNA: TGTGCCACCAGCAGTAAATATCGGGCGTTAGAGGCAGATACGCAGTATTTT.

The chain combines TRBV28 with TRBJ1-3; no reliable D call. The CDR3 loop spans 14 amino acids. Trimming removed 2 bases from V and 7 bases from J, with 12 bases in between. From germline, CDR1 is MDHEN and CDR2 SYDVKM. This CDR3 reads CASSLQSPGNTIYF. The CDR3 DNA is TGTGCCAGCAGTTTACAGTCCCCCGGGAACACCATATATTTT.

The J gene is TRBJ2-1, the V gene TRBV27, with 10 bases aligning to TRBD2. There are 17 residues in the CDR3. V was clipped by 5 bases and J by 2 bases; unmatched bases: 9. CDR1 is MNHEY, CDR2 SMNVEV, per germline (reference sequence). The CDR3 region is CASSPPGLATPYNEQFF. DNA for the CDR3: TGTGCCAGCAGTCCGCCGGGACTAGCGACCCCCTACAATGAGCAGTTCTTC.

The chain couples TRBV19 to TRBJ1-1, with a possible D match to TRBD1 (5 bases). Germline V gene data show CDR1 as LNHDA and CDR2 as SQIVND (reference sequence). CDR3 length: 15 amino acids. V lost 5 bases and J lost 1, with 14 bases in between. CDR3 sequence reads: CASSEWGRQNTEAFF. In nucleotides, the CDR3 is TGTGCCAGTAGTGAATGGGGACGTCAGAACACTGAAGCTTTCTTT.

The table lists this clone with a count of one. V gene TRBV7-9 combines with J gene TRBJ2-1; TRBD2 agrees at 12 bases. V lost 5 bases and J lost 8; bases outside the gene matches: 7. The CDR3 has 15 residues. The V gene's germline CDR1 is SEHNR and CDR2 FQNEAQ (reference sequence). The CDR3 nucleotides read TGTGCCAGCAGCCTCGGACTAGCGGGAATGTATGAGCAGTTCTTC. This translates into CASSLGLAGMYEQFF.

The chain carries TRBV7-9 and TRBJ2-4, with D maybe TRBD1 (6 bases). This CDR3 comprises 14 residues. The V end was cut by 1 base, the J end by 7 bases, with 11 bases between. Per germline, CDR1 SEHNR and CDR2 FQNEAQ (reference sequence). CDR3 nucleotides: TGTGCCAGCAGCTTAGAAGGACAGTCGAACATTCAGTACTTC. Translation gives CASSLEGQSNIQYF.

J is TRBJ2-1 and V is TRBV28; tentative D call: TRBD2 (6 bases). Trimming removed 3 bases at V and 0 bases at J, with 15 bases between. Germline CDR1 is MDHEN and CDR2 is SYDVKM. CDR3 length: 17 amino acids. As DNA, the CDR3 is TGTGCCAGCAGTTTTATTCGGCGGGACCTCTCCTACAATGAGCAGTTCTTC. Translated: CASSFIRRDLSYNEQFF. Combining the CDR3 with reference TRBV28 and TRBJ2-1 gives the whole variable domain DVKVTQSSRYLVKRTGEKVFLECVQDMDHENMFWYRQDPGLGLRLIYFSYDVKMKEKGDIPEGYSVSREKKERFSLILESASTNQTSMYLCASSFIRRDLSYNEQFFGPGTRLTVL.

The CDR3 DNA reads TGCGCCAGCAGCCCCCGGGACAGGGTTTTAGAGACCCAGTACTTC. Translated: CASSPRDRVLETQYF. The chain links TRBV5-1 to TRBJ2-5, with 9 nucleotides matching TRBD1. Per the germline V gene, CDR1 is SGHRS and CDR2 is YFSETQ. The CDR3 runs to 15 residues. With V trimmed by 4 bases and J by 4 bases, 8 bases remained unmatched.

The V gene is TRBV10-3, the J gene TRBJ2-6; a possible D gene is TRBD1 (5 bases). Germline values: CDR1 ENHRY, CDR2 SYGVKD. Trimming pared 7 bases from V and 2 bases from J, leaving 9 bases between. This CDR3 comprises 14 residues. The CDR3 region has the DNA TGTGCCATCACCGACAGCGCTGGGGCCAACGTCCTGACTTTC. It yields the protein CAITDSAGANVLTF.

The genes are TRBV19 and TRBJ2-7; 7 positions match TRBD2. Germline V gives CDR1 LNHDA, CDR2 SQIVND (reference sequence). This CDR3 has 16 residues. V trimming: 5 bases; J trimming: 1 base; junction bases outside the gene matches: 11. Written as DNA, the CDR3 is TGTGCCAGTAGTCTGTCTGGCGGGAGTGGTTCCTACGAGCAGTACTTC. Protein: CASSLSGGSGSYEQYF.

This sequence joins TRBV19 and TRBJ1-4; D gene ambiguous. Germline CDR1 and CDR2: LNHDA and SQIVND (reference sequence). CDR3 length equals 13 residues. The V end lost 6 bases, the J end lost 7 bases, and 12 bases lay between the germline ends. In DNA, the CDR3 is TGTGCCAGTAGCGTTTTAACTGGTGAAAAACTGTTTTTT. Residues: CASSVLTGEKLFF.

This chain uses TRBV27 with TRBJ2-1; the D call may be TRBD1 or TRBD2 (5 bases each). The germline gives CDR1 MNHEY, CDR2 SMNVEV (reference sequence). The CDR3 runs to 14 residues. V lost 1 base and J 4 bases, leaving 8 bases between the germline ends. The CDR3 DNA is TGTGCCAGCAGTTTATGGGACGGTTACAATGAGCAGTTCTTC. It codes for CASSLWDGYNEQFF.

This chain uses TRBV5-4 with TRBJ2-7; D remains ambiguous. V dropped 6 bases and J dropped 0 bases, with 10 bases sitting between them. The CDR3 loop spans 13 amino acids. Germline CDR1 SGHNT, CDR2 YYREEE (reference sequence). DNA of the CDR3: TGTGCCAGCAAAAACAGTTACTCCTACGAGCAGTACTTC. Translated: CASKNSYSYEQYF.

The genes are TRBV2 and TRBJ1-3; no clear D. V lost 2 bases and J lost 1, with 9 bases in between. Per germline, CDR1 SNHLY and CDR2 FYNNEI. The CDR3 covers 15 residues. The CDR3 nucleotides read TGTGCCAGCAGTGAATTCCATGGTTCTGGAAACACCATATATTTT. The encoded protein is CASSEFHGSGNTIYF.

This clone was seen just once. The chain uses TRBV7-9 and TRBJ2-1; D not resolved. Trimming removed 1 base from V and 4 bases from J, with 11 bases in between. There are 15 residues in the CDR3. The germline CDR1 and CDR2 sequences are SEHNR and FQNEAQ (reference sequence). DNA for the CDR3: TGTGCCAGCAGCTTAGGATCGGAGTGGTACAATGAGCAGTTCTTC. Translating it yields CASSLGSEWYNEQFF. Supplemented by reference TRBV7-9 and TRBJ2-1, the full variable domain reads DTGVSQNPRHKITKRGQNVTFRCDPISEHNRLYWYRQTLGQGPEFLTYFQNEAQLEKSRLLSDRFSAERPKGSFSTLEIQRTEQGDSAMYLCASSLGSEWYNEQFFGPGTRLTVL.

This clone was found once. The chain couples TRBV6-2 or TRBV6-3 to TRBJ1-2; 8 bases are shared with TRBD1. In germline, CDR1 is MNHEY, CDR2 SVGEGT. CDR3 length equals 14 residues. Trimming at V came to 5 bases and at J to 3 bases, leaving 5 bases not matched to a gene. The CDR3 coding sequence is TGTGCCAGCAGTCAACGGACAGGGTACTATGGCTACACCTTC. Its protein is CASSQRTGYYGYTF.

The chain uses TRBV5-1 and TRBJ1-6, with a possible D match to TRBD1 (6 bases). V shed 0 bases and J shed 7 bases, with 14 bases lying between them. Germline CDR1 is SGHRS and CDR2 is YFSETQ. This CDR3 region has 16 residues. The CDR3 loop is CASSLVPGESNSPLHF. The CDR3 coding sequence is TGCGCCAGCAGCTTGGTTCCAGGGGAAAGCAATTCACCCCTCCACTTT.